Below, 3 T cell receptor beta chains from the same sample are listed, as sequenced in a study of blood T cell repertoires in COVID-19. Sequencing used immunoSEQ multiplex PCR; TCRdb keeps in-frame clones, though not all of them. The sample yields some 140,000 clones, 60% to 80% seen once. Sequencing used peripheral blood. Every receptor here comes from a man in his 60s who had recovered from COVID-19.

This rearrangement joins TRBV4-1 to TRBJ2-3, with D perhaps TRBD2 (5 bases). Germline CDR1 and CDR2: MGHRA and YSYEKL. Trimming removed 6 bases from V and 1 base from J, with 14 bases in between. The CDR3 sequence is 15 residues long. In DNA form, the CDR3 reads TGCGCCAGCAGTGAATCTGGACTCCGCACAGATACGCAGTATTTT. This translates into CASSESGLRTDTQYF.

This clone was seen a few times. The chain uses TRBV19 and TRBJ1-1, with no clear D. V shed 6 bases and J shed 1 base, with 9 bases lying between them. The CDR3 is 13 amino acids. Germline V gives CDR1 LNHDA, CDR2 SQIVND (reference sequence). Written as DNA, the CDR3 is TGTGCCAGTAGAACTCAGGCGAACACTGAAGCTTTCTTT. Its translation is CASRTQANTEAFF.

The CDR3 DNA sequence: TGTGCCACCAGCGCAGGGGTGGAAGGGGAAAAACTGTTTTTT. This translates into CATSAGVEGEKLFF. The chain couples TRBV24-1 to TRBJ1-4, with D maybe TRBD1 (6 bases). The CDR3 covers 14 residues. V was cut by 7 bases and J by 8 bases, with 16 bases left in between. Germline values: CDR1 KGHDR, CDR2 SFDVKD.